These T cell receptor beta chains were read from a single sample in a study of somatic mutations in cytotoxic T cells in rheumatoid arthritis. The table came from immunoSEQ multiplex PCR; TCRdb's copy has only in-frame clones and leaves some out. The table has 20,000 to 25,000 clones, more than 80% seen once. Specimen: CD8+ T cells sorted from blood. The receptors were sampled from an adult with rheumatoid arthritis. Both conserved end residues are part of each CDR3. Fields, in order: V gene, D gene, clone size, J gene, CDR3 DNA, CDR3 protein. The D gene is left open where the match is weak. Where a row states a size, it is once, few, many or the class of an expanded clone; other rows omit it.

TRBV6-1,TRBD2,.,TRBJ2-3,TGTGCCAGCAGTGAAAAACTAGCGGGGGCAGATACGCAGTATTTT,CASSEKLAGADTQYF
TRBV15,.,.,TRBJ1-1,TGTGCCACCAGCAGAGACCCAGGGGCCGGGATGAACACTGAAGCTTTCTTT,CATSRDPGAGMNTEAFF
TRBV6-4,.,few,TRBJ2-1,TGTGCCAGCAGTGACTCGCTAGAATCCAATGAGCAGTTCTTC,CASSDSLESNEQFF
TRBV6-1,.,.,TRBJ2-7,TGTGCCAGCAGTGGCAGGGGGGTTTCCTACGAGCAGTACTTC,CASSGRGVSYEQYF
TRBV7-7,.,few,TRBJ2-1,TGTGCTAGCAGCTTAGCGTGGGCGGGGGCCGGCTCTGAAGAGCAGTTCTTC,CASSLAWAGAGSEEQFF
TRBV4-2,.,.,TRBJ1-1,TGTGCCAGCAGCCAGACAGAGAACACTGAAGCTTTCTTT,CASSQTENTEAFF
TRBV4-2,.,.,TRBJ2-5,TGTGCCAGCAGCCAAGGGAAAGCTCTCAGGGATAAAATCCAAGAGACCCAGTACTTC,CASSQGKALRDKIQETQYF
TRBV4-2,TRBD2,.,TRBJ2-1,TGTGCCAGCAGCCAAGAGGGGTCTAGCGGGGGGGTAAATGAGCAGTTCTTC,CASSQEGSSGGVNEQFF
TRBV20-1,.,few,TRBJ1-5,TGCAGTGCTAGCAGGGAAGGGCCCCAGCATTTT,CSASREGPQHF
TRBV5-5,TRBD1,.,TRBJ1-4,TGTGCCAGCAGCTTCCAGGGGGCCAGAAAACTGTTTTTT,CASSFQGARKLFF
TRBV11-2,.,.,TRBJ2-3,TGTGCCAGCAGCTCTAAGGGGGGCACAGATACGCAGTATTTT,CASSSKGGTDTQYF
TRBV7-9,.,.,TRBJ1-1,TGTGCCAGCAGCGTAGCCGGGGTAGGCATGAACACTGAAGCTTTCTTT,CASSVAGVGMNTEAFF
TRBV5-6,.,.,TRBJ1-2,TGTGCCAGCAGCTTGGCATCCGGGGGCGACTACTATGGCTACACCTTC,CASSLASGGDYYGYTF
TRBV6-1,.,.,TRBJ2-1,TGTGCCAGCAGTGAAGTCCCGGAGGGGGCGGAGGAGCAGTTCTTC,CASSEVPEGAEEQFF
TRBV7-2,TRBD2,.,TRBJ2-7,TGTGCCAGCAGTATCCTAGCGGGGGGGCCCTACGAGCAGTACTTC,CASSILAGGPYEQYF
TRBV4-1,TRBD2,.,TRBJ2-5,TGCGCCAGCAGCCAAGATCCGGGACTAGGGCAAGAGACCCAGTACTTC,CASSQDPGLGQETQYF
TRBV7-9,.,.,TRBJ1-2,TGTGCCAGCAGCGCCCAGGCTAGCACTAACTATGGCTACACCTTC,CASSAQASTNYGYTF
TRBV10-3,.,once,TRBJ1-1,TGTGCCATCAGCTCCGACATACCCAGAAACACTGAAGCTTTCTTT,CAISSDIPRNTEAFF
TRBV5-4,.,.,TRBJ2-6,TGTGCCAGCAGCTTGCCGGACTCTGGGGCCAACGTCCTGACTTTC,CASSLPDSGANVLTF
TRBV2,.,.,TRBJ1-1,TGTGCCAGCAGCCCCTATGAAAGAACTTTCTTT,CASSPYERTFF
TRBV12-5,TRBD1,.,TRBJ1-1,TGTGCTAGTGGTTTGGGGACAGGGGGTGGCACTGAAGCTTTCTTT,CASGLGTGGGTEAFF
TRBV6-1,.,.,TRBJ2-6,TGTGCCAGCAGTAATAGCGCTACTGGGGCCAACGTCCTGACTTTC,CASSNSATGANVLTF
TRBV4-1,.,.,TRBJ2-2,TGCGCCAGCAGCCAAGCACAGTCGGGGGGCCCCGGGGAGCTGTTTTTT,CASSQAQSGGPGELFF
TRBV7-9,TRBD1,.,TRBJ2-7,TGTGCCAGCAGCTTCCAGGGGGCGCTCCAGTACTTC,CASSFQGALQYF
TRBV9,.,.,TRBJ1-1,TGTGCCAGCAGCGTAGACGGCGCAGCGAACACTGAAGCTTTCTTT,CASSVDGAANTEAFF
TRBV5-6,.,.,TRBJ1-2,TGTGCCAGCATTCCCAACCGAGTGGGCTATGGCTACACCTTC,CASIPNRVGYGYTF
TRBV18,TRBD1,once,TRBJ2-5,TGTGCCAGCTCACCCTTCGACAGGGGGCTAGAGACCCAGTACTTC,CASSPFDRGLETQYF
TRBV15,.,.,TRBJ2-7,TGTGCCACCAGCAGAGATGTCATAGGGGCGGGTAGTGCCGAGCAGTACTTC,CATSRDVIGAGSAEQYF
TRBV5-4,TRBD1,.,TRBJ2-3,TGTGCCAGCAGCCCGGGACAGGGGACCACAGATACGCAGTATTTT,CASSPGQGTTDTQYF
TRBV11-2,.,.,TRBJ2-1,TGTGCCAGCAGCCCAGGGGGGTGGGCAGGCAATGAGCAGTTCTTC,CASSPGGWAGNEQFF
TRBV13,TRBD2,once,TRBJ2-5,TGTGCCAGCGGGAGGGAGTGGGAGACCCAGTACTTC,CASGREWETQYF
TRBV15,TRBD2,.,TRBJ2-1,TGTGCCACCAGCGTTTCTGAGACTAGCGCGCCCGGCAATGAGCAGTTCTTC,CATSVSETSAPGNEQFF